This TCR beta chain was captured by sequencing in a study of shared clonotypes between healthy human individuals. Study in general: The study used three CD4 naive, three CD4 memory, two CD8 naive and one CD8 memory plate per donor.

Sequenced by immunoSEQ multiplex PCR; TCRdb stores in-frame clones only, minus some. Of a few million clones detected, more than 80% appear once; the ten largest clones hold 0.35% to 0.45%. V lost 5 bases, J lost 2 bases, and 5 bases stayed unmatched. The germline V gene has CDR1 SGHTA and CDR2 FQGTGA. This CDR3 is built from 15 residues. The receptor's source is a man younger than 35 in good health. Some clones in this sample may be carry-over from other donors' samples. Sequencing used naive CD4+ T cells from PBMCs. The subset was: CD45RA+ positively selected. This chain links TRBV7-3 with TRBJ2-3, with 9 bases fitting TRBD1. This CDR3 reads CASSRTGGNTDTQYF. As DNA, the CDR3 is TGTGCCAGCAGCCGCACAGGGGGCAACACAGATACGCAGTATTTT.